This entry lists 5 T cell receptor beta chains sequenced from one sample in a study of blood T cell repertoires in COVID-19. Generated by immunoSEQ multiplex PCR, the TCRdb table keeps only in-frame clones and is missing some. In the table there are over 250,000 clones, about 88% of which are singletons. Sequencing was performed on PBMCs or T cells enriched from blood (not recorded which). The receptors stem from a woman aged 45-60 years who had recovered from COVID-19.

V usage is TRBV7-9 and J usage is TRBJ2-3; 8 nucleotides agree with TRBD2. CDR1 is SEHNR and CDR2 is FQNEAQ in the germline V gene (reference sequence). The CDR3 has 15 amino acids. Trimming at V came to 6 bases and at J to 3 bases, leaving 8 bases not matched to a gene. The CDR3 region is CASRLAEGRTDTQYF. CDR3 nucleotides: TGTGCCAGCAGACTAGCGGAGGGAAGGACAGATACGCAGTATTTT. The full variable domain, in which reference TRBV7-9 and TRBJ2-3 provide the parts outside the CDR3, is DTGVSQNPRHKITKRGQNVTFRCDPISEHNRLYWYRQTLGQGPEFLTYFQNEAQLEKSRLLSDRFSAERPKGSFSTLEIQRTEQGDSAMYLCASRLAEGRTDTQYFGPGTRLTVL.

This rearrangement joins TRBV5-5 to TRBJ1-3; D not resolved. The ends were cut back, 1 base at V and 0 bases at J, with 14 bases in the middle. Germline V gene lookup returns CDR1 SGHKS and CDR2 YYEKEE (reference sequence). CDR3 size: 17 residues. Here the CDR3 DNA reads TGTGCCAGCAGCTTGAGGTTCCCTGGGAGCTCTGGAAACACCATATATTTT. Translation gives CASSLRFPGSSGNTIYF. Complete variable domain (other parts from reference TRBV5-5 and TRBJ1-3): DAGVTQSPTHLIKTRGQQVTLRCSPISGHKSVSWYQQVLGQGPQFIFQYYEKEERGRGNFPDRFSARQFPNYSSELNVNALLLGDSALYLCASSLRFPGSSGNTIYFGEGSWLTVV.

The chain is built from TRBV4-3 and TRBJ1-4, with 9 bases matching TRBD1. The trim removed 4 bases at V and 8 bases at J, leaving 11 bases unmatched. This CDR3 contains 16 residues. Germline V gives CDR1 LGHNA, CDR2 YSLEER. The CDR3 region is CASSRNPGQGREKLFF. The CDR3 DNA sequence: TGCGCCAGCAGCCGGAACCCAGGACAGGGGAGGGAAAAACTGTTTTTT.

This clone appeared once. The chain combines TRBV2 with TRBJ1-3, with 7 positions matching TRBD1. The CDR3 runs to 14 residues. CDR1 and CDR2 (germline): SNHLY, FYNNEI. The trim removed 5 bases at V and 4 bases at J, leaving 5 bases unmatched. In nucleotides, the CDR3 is TGTGCCAGCAGTCCACAGGGGTCGGGAAACACCATATATTTT. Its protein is CASSPQGSGNTIYF.

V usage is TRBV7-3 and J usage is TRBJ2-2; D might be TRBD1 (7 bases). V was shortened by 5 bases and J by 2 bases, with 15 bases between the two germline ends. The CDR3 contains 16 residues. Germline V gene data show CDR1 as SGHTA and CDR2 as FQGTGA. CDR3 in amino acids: CASSVGGGANTGELFF. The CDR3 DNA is TGTGCCAGCAGCGTAGGGGGCGGGGCTAACACCGGGGAGCTGTTTTTT.